This T cell receptor (beta chain) was identified in a study of identical twins. This CDR3 has 17 amino acids. Between the trimmed V and J ends, which lost 6 bases and 0 bases, there was a span of 20 bases. CDR1 is DFQATT, CDR2 SNEGSKA, per germline (reference sequence). The authors used template switching to add a universal primer site and gave cDNA unique molecular identifiers. Using its own MiXCR run on the 5' RACE reads, TCRdb lists one record per CDR3 protein. This table holds about 520,000 distinct CDR3 sequences, roughly 21% found once. This clonotype was picked up a small number of times. These data also formed part of another study, on T cells expressing NK-cell markers.

The sequence derives from a woman younger than 30 in good health. Sample: CD4+ T cells sorted from blood. The chain uses TRBV20-1 and TRBJ2-2; D might be TRBD1 or TRBD2, each matching 6 bases. CDR3: CSAAAVGGHPNTGELFF. CDR3 DNA sequence: TGCAGTGCCGCAGCCGTTGGGGGGCACCCGAACACCGGGGAGCTGTTTTTT.